What follows are 6 T cell receptor beta chains derived from one specimen sequenced in a study of molecular identifiers for immune sequencing clone quantification. TCRdb ran MiXCR on the PCR reads and lists one entry per CDR3 protein. The data contain 68,000 or so distinct CDR3 sequences, 15% to 20% of them singletons. Sequenced material: naive CD8+ T cells from blood, with Jurkat cell RNA spiked in. Subset reported: FACS-sorted CD8+CD4-CCR7+CD45RA+ naive T cells. These receptors originate from a human donor in good health. Some libraries in this study had Jurkat cell RNA spiked in.

V usage is TRBV19 and J usage is TRBJ2-1; tentatively, D is TRBD2 (6 bases). Trimming left V 3 bases short and J 2 bases short, with 11 bases between. The CDR3 is 15 residues long. The germline V gene encodes CDR1 LNHDA and CDR2 SQIVND (reference sequence). The CDR3 reads CASSMAASAYNEQFF. CDR3 nucleotides: TGTGCCAGTAGTATGGCGGCTAGCGCCTACAATGAGCAGTTCTTC. The complete variable domain, with remaining parts taken from reference TRBV19 and TRBJ2-1, reads DGGITQSPKYLFRKEGQNVTLSCEQNLNHDAMYWYRQDPGQGLRLIYYSQIVNDFQKGDIAEGYSVSREKKESFPLTVTSAQKNPTAFYLCASSMAASAYNEQFFGPGTRLTVL.

This clonotype was observed a few times. The gene calls are TRBV20-1 and TRBJ2-1; 11 bases map to TRBD2. There are 15 residues in the CDR3. The V and J ends lost 2 bases and 2 bases, in that order; junction bases with no gene match: 2. Germline values: CDR1 DFQATT, CDR2 SNEGSKA (reference sequence). The CDR3 protein is CSARSGLAAYNEQFF. The CDR3 DNA reads as TGCAGTGCTAGATCGGGACTAGCGGCCTACAATGAGCAGTTCTTC.

This clonotype appeared many times. The rearrangement links TRBV7-2 to TRBJ2-7, with TRBD2 identical over 9 bases. There are 16 residues in the CDR3. Germline V gene data show CDR1 as SGHTA and CDR2 as FQGNSA. V was clipped by 5 bases and J by 1 base; unmatched bases: 9. This CDR3 reads CASSASREGLSYEQYF. The CDR3 DNA reads as TGTGCCAGCAGCGCCTCGCGGGAGGGCCTGTCCTACGAGCAGTACTTC.

As concerns this clonotype: Compared with germline, one end of the junction differs, possibly owing to a read error. The CDR3 region is CSVRSGPGGFDPYEQYF. The CDR3 DNA reads TGCAGCGTGAGGTCGGGGCCGGGAGGGTTTGACCCCTATGAGCAGTACTTC. The chain recombines TRBV29-1 with TRBJ2-7; 8 bases match TRBD2. This CDR3 has 17 amino acids. The germline CDR1 and CDR2 sequences are SQVTM and ANQGSEA.

In its sample, this clonotype was seen many times. V and J are TRBV29-1 and TRBJ1-2; D not resolved. V was trimmed by 0 bases and J by 3 bases, leaving 11 bases between them. Germline V CDR1 and CDR2: SQVTM, ANQGSEA. The CDR3 contains 14 residues. Here the CDR3 DNA reads TGCAGCGTTGAAGATCTGTCGACCGACTATGGCTACACCTTC. Amino acid sequence: CSVEDLSTDYGYTF.

This clonotype was observed at least ten times. J is TRBJ2-2 and V is TRBV28; the D gene is possibly TRBD2 (6 bases). The CDR3 has 14 residues. The V gene's germline CDR1 is MDHEN and CDR2 SYDVKM. Trimming shortened V by 3 bases and J by 5 bases, and 10 bases separated the two germline ends. The CDR3: CASSLWGETGELFF. CDR3 DNA sequence: TGTGCCAGCAGTTTGTGGGGGGAAACCGGGGAGCTGTTTTTT.